The present entry profiles one T cell receptor beta chain with its context. Antigen specificity is unknown. The CDR3 has 15 amino acids. With V trimmed by 5 bases and J by 3 bases, 4 bases remained unmatched. CDR1 is SGHTA, CDR2 FQGNSA, per germline. This sample stems from a study of cytotoxic CD8 clonotypes in ibrutinib-treated CLL. In the study overall: The patients comprised about eleven relapsed/refractory and around 14 treatment-naive cases, 17 to 18 IGHV unmutated. Study-level points and caveats: The study found baseline clonality above age-matched healthy donors, tracking circulating CD8+ T-cell counts.

Some clones are missing from TCRdb's copy, which holds only in-frame ones; the method was immunoSEQ multiplex PCR. Of some 200,000 clones in the sample, around 70% were seen once. This receptor was identified in a human donor with chronic lymphocytic leukemia. The sample consisted of PBMCs, taken after 24 months of ibrutinib treatment. The chain uses TRBV7-2 and TRBJ2-7; TRBD2 aligns across 13 bases. CDR3 in amino acids: CASSRTSGRDYEQYF. The CDR3 coding sequence is TGTGCCAGCAGCCGGACTAGCGGGAGAGACTACGAGCAGTACTTC.